Listed here is a single T cell receptor beta chain. The target of this receptor is not known. No base quality information exists; no much larger clone differs at one position. V is cut back by 4 bases and J by 8 bases, with 4 bases in the junction unmatched. Including the terminal cysteine and phenylalanine, the CDR3 comprises 13 residues. Only the CDR3 region is kept as DNA, spanning 39 bases read in frame from base 1. The germline V gene (reference sequence) supplies CDR1 PRHDT and CDR2 FYEKMQ. The collaborating institutions used their own protocols to collect whole blood in K2EDTA tubes. For TCRbeta analysis, collaborator samples were shipped as frozen whole blood, as isolated PBMCs, or as DNA extracted from either sample type. The sample originates from a study of blood T cell repertoires in COVID-19 (dated by TCRdb to the early 2020s). Study-wide context: Samples from collaborators originated in the United States, Italy and Spain and spanned both the acute and convalescent phases of COVID-19. The material from the prospective study consisted of cDNA or gDNA derived from T cells, B-cell-depleted T cells, or PBMCs. Deeply sampled blood TCRbeta repertoires from subjects exposed to, actively infected with, or recovered from COVID-19 were included in the dataset. A freely available public database, intended as a resource for researchers studying the immune response to SARS-CoV-2, is where the repertoires were released. Samples were obtained from the ongoing ImmuneRACE study (first 160 participants) and from over 1,000 subjects provided by 6 global collaborators. The sample metadata nearly always contained a de-identified subject ID, COVID-19 status, age in years and sex. Where available, HLA class I and class II types were obtained from metadata supplied by the sample provider rather than from assay-based typing.

General conclusions and limits of the study: The amount of clinical and demographic metadata varied by source and participant and was provided uncurated.

TCRbeta CDR3 regions were amplified from genomic DNA by means of the immunoSEQ Assay, a bias-controlled multiplex PCR. From the authors' description of their analysis: The number of nucleated cells in each sample was estimated by amplification of reference gene primers within the assay. To quantify the absolute abundance of each unique TCRbeta CDR3 rearrangement, sequence reads were collapsed and filtered. For each sample, productive Simpson clonality was calculated as the square root of Simpson's diversity index across productive rearrangements. This is the immuneACCESS table as TCRdb keeps it, with only in-frame sequences that have V and J called. A part of the clones is gone; compared with another copy, unresolved V genes explain less than half, and the rest is unexplained. V and J calls and clone size are given by that table; D and trimming were obtained from the DNA. In this sample the table shows around 150,000 clones, roughly nine tenths of which occur a single time. About 4.6% of the sample is taken by the ten largest.

This chain joins TRBV13 to TRBJ2-4, with 8 bases aligning to TRBD1. The source is a woman aged 60-70 years with active or convalescent COVID-19. Input material: peripheral blood. The DNA is as follows: TGTGCCAGCAGCTCTTCGGACAGGGACATTCAGTACTTC. Its translation reads: CASSSSDRDIQYF.